The source of this TCR beta chain is a study of blood T cell repertoires in COVID-19. Those enrolled in Seattle joined during active infection and were followed longitudinally afterward. Deletions cut 2 bases from V and 2 bases from J, with 6 bases between. Germline-derived CDR1 and CDR2 are SQVTM and ANQGSEA. The CDR3 sequence is 12 residues long. Source study methods: Counts of nucleated cells, estimated from reference gene primer amplification, were obtained. Libraries were prepared by immunoSEQ multiplex PCR; TCRdb keeps only in-frame clonotypes and omits some of them. V, J and clone size reflect that table, while D and trimming were determined from the DNA. The repertoire holds 160,000 or so clones, with approximately 87% as singletons.

The chain has TRBV29-1 and TRBJ1-2; no firm D call. This TCR was sampled from a woman between 70 and 85 years old with COVID-19, enrolled during active disease. Specimen: peripheral blood. This CDR3 reads CSVENRNYGYTF. CDR3 sequence (DNA): TGCAGCGTTGAAAACAGAAACTATGGCTACACCTTC. The variable domain in full, completed from reference TRBV29-1 and TRBJ1-2, reads SAVISQKPSRDICQRGTSLTIQCQVDSQVTMMFWYRQQPGQSLTLIATANQGSEATYESGFVIDKFPISRPNLTFSTLTVSNMSPEDSSIYLCSVENRNYGYTFGSGTRLTVV.